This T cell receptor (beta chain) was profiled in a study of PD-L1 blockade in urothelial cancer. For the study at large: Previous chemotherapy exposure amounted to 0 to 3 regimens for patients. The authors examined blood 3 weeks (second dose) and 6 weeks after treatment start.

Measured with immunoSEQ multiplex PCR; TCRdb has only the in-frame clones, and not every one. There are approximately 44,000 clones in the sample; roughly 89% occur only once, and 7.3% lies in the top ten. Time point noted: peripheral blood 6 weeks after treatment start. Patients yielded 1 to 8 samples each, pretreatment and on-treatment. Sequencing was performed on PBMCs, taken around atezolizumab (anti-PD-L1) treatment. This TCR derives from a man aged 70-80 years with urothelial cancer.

CDR3 coding DNA: TGTGCCAGCAGCGCACTAGCGGGCGAGGCCGAGCAGTACTTC. It encodes CASSALAGEAEQYF. The J gene is TRBJ2-7, the V gene TRBV9; 9 bases agree with TRBD2. Germline loops: CDR1 SGDLS, CDR2 YYNGEE. The ends lost 3 bases at V and 6 bases at J; junction bases unmatched: 7. This CDR3 region has 14 residues.